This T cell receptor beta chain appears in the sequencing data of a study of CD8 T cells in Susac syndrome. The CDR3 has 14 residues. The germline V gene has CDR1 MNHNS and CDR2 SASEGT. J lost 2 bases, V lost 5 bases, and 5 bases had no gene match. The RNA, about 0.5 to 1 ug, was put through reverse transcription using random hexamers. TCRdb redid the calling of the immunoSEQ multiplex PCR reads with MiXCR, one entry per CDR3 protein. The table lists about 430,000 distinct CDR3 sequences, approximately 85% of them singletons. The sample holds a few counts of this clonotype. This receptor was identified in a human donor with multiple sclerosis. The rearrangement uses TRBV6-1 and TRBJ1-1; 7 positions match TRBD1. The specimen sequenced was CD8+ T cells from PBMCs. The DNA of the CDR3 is TGTGCCAGCAGTCCACAGGGGCACAACACTGAAGCTTTCTTT. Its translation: CASSPQGHNTEAFF.